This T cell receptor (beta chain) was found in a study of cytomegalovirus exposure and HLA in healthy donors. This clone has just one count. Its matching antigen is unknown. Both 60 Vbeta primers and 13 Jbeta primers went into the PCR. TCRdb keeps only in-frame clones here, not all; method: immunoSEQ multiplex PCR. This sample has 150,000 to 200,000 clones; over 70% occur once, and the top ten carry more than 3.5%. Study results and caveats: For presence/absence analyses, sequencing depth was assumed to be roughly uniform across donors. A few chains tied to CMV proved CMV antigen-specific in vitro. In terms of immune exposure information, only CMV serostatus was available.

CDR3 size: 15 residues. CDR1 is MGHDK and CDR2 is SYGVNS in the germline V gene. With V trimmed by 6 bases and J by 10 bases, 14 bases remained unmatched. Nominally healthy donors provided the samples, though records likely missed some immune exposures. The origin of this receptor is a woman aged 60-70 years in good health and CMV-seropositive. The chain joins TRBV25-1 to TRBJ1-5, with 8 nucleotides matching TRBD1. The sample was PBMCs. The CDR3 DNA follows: TGTGCCAGCAGCGCGACCGGGACAGGTGGTTATCCCCAGCATTTT. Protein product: CASSATGTGGYPQHF.